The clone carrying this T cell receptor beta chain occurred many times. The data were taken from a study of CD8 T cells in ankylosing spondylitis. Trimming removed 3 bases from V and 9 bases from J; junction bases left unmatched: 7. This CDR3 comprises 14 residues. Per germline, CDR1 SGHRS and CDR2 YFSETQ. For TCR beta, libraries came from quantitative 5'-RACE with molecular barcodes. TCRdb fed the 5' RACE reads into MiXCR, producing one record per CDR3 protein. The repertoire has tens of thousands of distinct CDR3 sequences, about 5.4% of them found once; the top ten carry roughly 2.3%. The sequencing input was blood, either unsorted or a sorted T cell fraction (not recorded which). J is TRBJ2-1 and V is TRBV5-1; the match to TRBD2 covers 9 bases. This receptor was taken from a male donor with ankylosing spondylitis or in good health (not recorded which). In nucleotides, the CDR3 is TGCGCCAGCAGCTCGGACCATAGCGGGGGTGAGCAGTTCTTC. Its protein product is CASSSDHSGGEQFF.